The 23 T cell receptor beta chains reported below all come from one sample, sequenced in a study of cytomegalovirus exposure and HLA in healthy donors. Primers included in the PCR were 60 Vbeta and 13 Jbeta primers. Generated by immunoSEQ multiplex PCR, the TCRdb table keeps only in-frame clones and is missing some. The sample consists of under 300,000 clones, 80% to 90% of them appearing once. Sequencing input: PBMCs. These receptors were taken from a woman between 35 and 50 years old in good health and CMV-seropositive.

This chain uses TRBV21-1 with TRBJ2-7; TRBD2, the table's D call, lacks a check against the DNA. TRBV21-1 represents a pseudogene. The CDR3 length is 15 residues. CDR3 DNA: TGTGCCAGCAGCAAAGTCTCTAGCGGGAAGTACGAGCAGTACTTC. Its protein product is CASSKVSSGKYEQYF.

CDR3 protein: CASSSRDRPSYEQYF. The DNA of the CDR3 is TGTGCCAGCAGCTCTCGTGACAGACCCTCCTACGAGCAGTACTTC. The genes are TRBV11-3 and TRBJ2-7, with D maybe TRBD1 (5 bases). Trimming removed 4 bases from V and 0 bases from J, with 13 bases in between. The V gene's germline CDR1 is SGHNT and CDR2 YENEEA. The CDR3 totals 15 residues.

This clone was observed once. CDR3 coding DNA: TGCGCCAGCAGCATCGAGGGAGGGAACTACGAGCAGTACTTC. It codes for CASSIEGGNYEQYF. The chain links TRBV5-1 to TRBJ2-7, with TRBD2 identical over 7 bases. Germline V lookup: CDR1 SGHRS, CDR2 YFSETQ. The CDR3 covers 14 residues. The trim removed 4 bases at V and 3 bases at J, leaving 7 bases unmatched.

CDR3 nucleotide sequence: TGTGCCTGGAGCGGCACAGATACGCAGTATTTT. Protein product: CAWSGTDTQYF. The V and J genes are TRBV30 and TRBJ2-3, with D uncertain. V gave up 3 bases and J gave up 1 base, with 2 bases separating them. The CDR3 is 11 amino acids. Germline V gene data show CDR1 as GTSNPN and CDR2 as SVGIG (reference sequence).

The genes are TRBV2 and TRBJ1-2; D is uncertain. Trimming shortened V by 2 bases and J by 6 bases, and 16 bases separated the two germline ends. This CDR3 contains 15 residues. CDR1 is SNHLY and CDR2 is FYNNEI in the germline V gene. CDR3 coding DNA: TGTGCCAGCAGTGAACAAGAACAGTTTGCAGATGGCTACACCTTC. Encoded protein: CASSEQEQFADGYTF.

The CDR3 reads CASSVGRGVEETQYF. DNA of the CDR3: TGTGCCAGCAGCGTGGGTCGGGGTGTAGAAGAGACCCAGTACTTC. This rearrangement joins TRBV2 to TRBJ2-5; possible D gene TRBD2, 5 bases. Looked up from germline, CDR1 is SNHLY and CDR2 is FYNNEI. This CDR3 region has 15 residues. Trimming cost V 6 bases and J 3 bases, with 17 bases left between them.

V usage is TRBV14 and J usage is TRBJ1-1; tentative D call: TRBD1 (5 bases). The CDR3 length is 13 residues. The V gene lost 4 bases and the J gene lost 5 bases, with 11 bases spanning the gap. CDR1 and CDR2 from the germline V gene are SGHDN and FVKESK. The CDR3: CASSPAGGTEAFF. The CDR3 DNA follows: TGTGCCAGCAGCCCAGCGGGGGGAACTGAAGCTTTCTTT.

This sequence joins TRBV18 and TRBJ2-3; 12 bases are shared with TRBD2. Germline V lookup: CDR1 KGHSH, CDR2 LQKENI. CDR3 length: 16 residues. V shed 2 bases and J 0 bases; nucleotides not matched to a gene: 0. In nucleotides, the CDR3 is TGTGCCAGCTCACCAGGGACTAGCGGGAGCACAGATACGCAGTATTTT. It yields the protein CASSPGTSGSTDTQYF.

This chain links TRBV6-5 with TRBJ1-1; 7 nucleotides line up with TRBD1. The V gene end was trimmed by 0 bases and the J gene end by 7 bases; junction bases not matched to a gene: 2. CDR1 MNHEY and CDR2 SVGAGI come from the germline V gene. The CDR3 runs to 13 residues. In DNA, the CDR3 is TGTGCCAGCAGTTACTCGGGACAGCATGAAGCTTTCTTT. Protein sequence: CASSYSGQHEAFF.

The table lists this clone with a count of one. DNA for the CDR3: TGTGCCAGCAGCCAATCTCAGGACAGTCGTAATGAAAAACTGTTTTTT. This gives the protein CASSQSQDSRNEKLFF. This chain joins TRBV5-4 and TRBJ1-4; perhaps TRBD1 as D (6 bases). The V gene's germline CDR1 is SGHNT and CDR2 YYREEE (reference sequence). The CDR3 consists of 16 residues. The ends were cut back, 4 bases at V and 4 bases at J, with 17 bases in the middle.

The J gene is TRBJ2-5, the V gene TRBV5-6, with D possibly being TRBD2 (6 bases). Germline lookup yields CDR1 SGHDT and CDR2 YYEEEE. Trimming pared 4 bases from V and 0 bases from J, leaving 16 bases between. This CDR3 spans 16 amino acids. CDR3 residues: CASSPIDRDYQETQYF. Here the CDR3 DNA reads TGTGCCAGCAGCCCCATCGACCGGGACTACCAAGAGACCCAGTACTTC.

The genes are TRBV6-5 and TRBJ2-2; D uncertain. Germline V gene sequence: CDR1 MNHEY, CDR2 SVGAGI. The CDR3 consists of 15 residues. V was cut by 5 bases and J by 6 bases, with 16 bases left in between. The CDR3 region is CASSPTPLMAGELFF. CDR3 nucleotide sequence: TGTGCCAGCAGTCCTACCCCTCTGATGGCCGGGGAGCTGTTTTTT.

As to this clone: This CDR3 is also generated by other DNA sequences in the sample. Here the CDR3 reads CASSRDRVTEAFF. CDR3 coding DNA: TGTGCCAGCTCAAGGGACAGGGTGACTGAAGCTTTCTTT. This chain joins TRBV18 and TRBJ1-1, with 9 positions matching TRBD1. The CDR3 contains 13 residues. Germline V gives CDR1 KGHSH, CDR2 LQKENI. Trimming cost V 5 bases and J 5 bases; bases outside gene matches: 3.

The chain couples TRBV7-2 to TRBJ2-7; 10 bases are shared with TRBD2. The ends lost 6 bases at V and 4 bases at J; junction bases unmatched: 9. Germline values: CDR1 SGHTA, CDR2 FQGNSA. The CDR3 is 15 residues long. This CDR3 reads CASRLGGLAFYEQYF. The CDR3 DNA sequence: TGTGCCAGCAGACTAGGGGGACTAGCGTTTTACGAGCAGTACTTC.

The chain has TRBV10-3 and TRBJ1-2; TRBD1 is a possible D gene (6 bases). CDR3 length equals 15 residues. The V gene's germline CDR1 is ENHRY and CDR2 SYGVKD. V lost 2 bases to trimming and J lost 2 bases, with 12 bases between them. The CDR3 nucleotides read TGTGCCATCAGTGAGCCGGACAGAGCAAACTATGGCTACACCTTC. The encoded protein is CAISEPDRANYGYTF.

The V call is TRBV27, the J call TRBJ2-3, with 11 nucleotides matching TRBD2. V lost 5 bases, J lost 0 bases, and 7 bases stayed unmatched. CDR1 MNHEY and CDR2 SMNVEV come from the germline V gene (reference sequence). This CDR3 comprises 17 residues. CDR3 protein: CASSNPGLAGSTDTQYF. CDR3 DNA sequence: TGTGCCAGCAGTAATCCCGGACTAGCGGGTAGCACAGATACGCAGTATTTT.

This clone was detected once. This chain uses TRBV27 with TRBJ1-1; D not resolved. Germline loops: CDR1 MNHEY, CDR2 SMNVEV (reference sequence). V gave up 3 bases and J gave up 0 bases, with 8 bases separating them. CDR3 size: 14 residues. The CDR3 bases are TGTGCCAGCAGTTTGAGTGCCTTGAACACTGAAGCTTTCTTT. As protein: CASSLSALNTEAFF.

The V gene is TRBV10-1, the J gene TRBJ1-1; the match to TRBD1 covers 9 bases. CDR3 length: 14 amino acids. V dropped 10 bases and J dropped 5; count of bases not matched to a gene: 11. Looked up from germline, CDR1 is WNHNN and CDR2 is SYGVQD (reference sequence). CDR3 sequence reads: CAIPPGTGRTEAFF. CDR3 DNA sequence: TGCGCCATCCCCCCGGGGACAGGGCGAACTGAAGCTTTCTTT.

The gene calls are TRBV28 and TRBJ2-7, with D possibly being TRBD2 (5 bases). Trimming pared 3 bases from V and 7 bases from J, leaving 19 bases between. The CDR3 is made up of 15 amino acids. Germline values: CDR1 MDHEN, CDR2 SYDVKM. The CDR3 reads CASSLGGLAVWEQYF. CDR3 DNA: TGTGCCAGCAGTTTGGGCGGGCTGGCGGTTTGGGAGCAGTACTTC.

The chain couples TRBV5-1 to TRBJ2-7; 9 bases are shared with TRBD1. This CDR3 spans 16 amino acids. V was clipped by 4 bases and J by 5 bases; unmatched bases: 13. CDR1 is SGHRS and CDR2 is YFSETQ in the germline V gene. The CDR3, as DNA: TGCGCCAGCAGCAGTGTAATTGGACAGGGGTCCCACGAGCAGTACTTC. It translates to CASSSVIGQGSHEQYF.

The chain is built from TRBV21-1 and TRBJ2-5; the D segment call TRBD1 is taken from the table without a DNA check. TRBV21-1 is a recognized pseudogene. The CDR3 runs to 16 residues. CDR3 DNA sequence: TGTGCCAGCAGCAAAGAACCCGGGACAGGGGAAGAGACCCAGTACTTC. Translated: CASSKEPGTGEETQYF.

The genes are TRBV2 and TRBJ1-5; a weak D match, TRBD1 (6 bases). The CDR3 is made up of 14 amino acids. The germline V gene has CDR1 SNHLY and CDR2 FYNNEI. With 5 bases removed from V and 6 bases from J, the gap between germline ends came to 14 bases. In nucleotides, the CDR3 is TGTGCCAGCAGTCAAGAAACAGGGAGTCAGCCCCAGCATTTT. Its translation: CASSQETGSQPQHF.

V gene TRBV7-2 combines with J gene TRBJ2-5; 12 nucleotides align to TRBD2. The ends lost 5 bases at V and 11 bases at J; junction bases unmatched: 12. Germline loops: CDR1 SGHTA, CDR2 FQGNSA. There are 15 residues in the CDR3. The CDR3 here is CASSPGLAGTYTQYF. The CDR3 DNA sequence: TGTGCCAGCAGCCCCGGACTAGCGGGGACTTATACTCAGTACTTC.